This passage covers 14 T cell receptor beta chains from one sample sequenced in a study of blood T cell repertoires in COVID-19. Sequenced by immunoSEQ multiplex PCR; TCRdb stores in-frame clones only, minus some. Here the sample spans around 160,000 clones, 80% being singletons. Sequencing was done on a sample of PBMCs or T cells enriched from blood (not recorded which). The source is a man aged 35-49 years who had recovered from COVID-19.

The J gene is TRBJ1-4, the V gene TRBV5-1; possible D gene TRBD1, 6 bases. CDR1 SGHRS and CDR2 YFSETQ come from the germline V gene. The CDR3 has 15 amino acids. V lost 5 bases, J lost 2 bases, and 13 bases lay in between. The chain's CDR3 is CASREGGRTNEKLFF. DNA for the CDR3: TGCGCCAGCAGGGAAGGGGGAAGGACTAATGAAAAACTGTTTTTT.

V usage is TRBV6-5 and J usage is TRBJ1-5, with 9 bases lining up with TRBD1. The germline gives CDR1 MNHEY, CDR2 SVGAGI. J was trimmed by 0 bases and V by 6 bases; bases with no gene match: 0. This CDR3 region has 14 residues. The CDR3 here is CASRDRGSNQPQHF. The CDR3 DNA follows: TGTGCCAGCAGGGACAGGGGTAGCAATCAGCCCCAGCATTTT.

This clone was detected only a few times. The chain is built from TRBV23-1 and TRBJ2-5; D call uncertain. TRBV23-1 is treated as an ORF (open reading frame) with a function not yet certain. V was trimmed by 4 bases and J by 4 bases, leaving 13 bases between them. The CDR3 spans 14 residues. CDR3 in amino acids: CASSLRLGRETQYF. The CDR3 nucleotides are TGCGCCAGCAGTCTACGACTTGGTCGAGAGACCCAGTACTTC.

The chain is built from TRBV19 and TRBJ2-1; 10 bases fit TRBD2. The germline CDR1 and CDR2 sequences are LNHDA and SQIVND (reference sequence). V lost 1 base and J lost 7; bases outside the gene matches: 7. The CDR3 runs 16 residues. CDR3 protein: CASSIVPAGGANEQFF. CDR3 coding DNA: TGTGCCAGTAGTATAGTACCAGCGGGGGGGGCGAATGAGCAGTTCTTC.

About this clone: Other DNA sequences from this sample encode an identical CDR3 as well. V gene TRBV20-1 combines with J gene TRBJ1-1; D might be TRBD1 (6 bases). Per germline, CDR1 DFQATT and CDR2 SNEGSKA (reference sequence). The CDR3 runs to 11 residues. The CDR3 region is CRTQGSTEAFF. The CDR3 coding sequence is TGCAGGACCCAGGGGAGCACTGAAGCTTTCTTT.

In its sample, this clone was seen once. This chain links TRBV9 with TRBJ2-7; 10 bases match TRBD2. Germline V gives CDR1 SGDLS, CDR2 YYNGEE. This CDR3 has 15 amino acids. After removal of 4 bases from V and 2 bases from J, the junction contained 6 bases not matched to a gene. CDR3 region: CASSYSGGLTYEQYF. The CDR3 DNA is TGTGCCAGCAGCTATAGCGGGGGGCTTACCTACGAGCAGTACTTC.

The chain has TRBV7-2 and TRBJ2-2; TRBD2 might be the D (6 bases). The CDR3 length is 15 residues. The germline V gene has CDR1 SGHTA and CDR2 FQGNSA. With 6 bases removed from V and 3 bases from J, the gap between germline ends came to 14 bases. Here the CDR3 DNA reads TGTGCCAGCAGGAAATATTCGGGGGACACCGGGGAGCTGTTTTTT. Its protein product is CASRKYSGDTGELFF.

CDR3 region: CASSPEDTPSYGYTF. CDR3 bases: TGTGCCAGCTCACCAGAGGACACCCCCTCCTATGGCTACACCTTC. This rearrangement joins TRBV18 to TRBJ1-2, with D possibly being TRBD1 (5 bases). Germline V gene data show CDR1 as KGHSH and CDR2 as LQKENI. V was trimmed by 2 bases and J by 4 bases, leaving 14 bases between them. The CDR3 spans 15 residues.

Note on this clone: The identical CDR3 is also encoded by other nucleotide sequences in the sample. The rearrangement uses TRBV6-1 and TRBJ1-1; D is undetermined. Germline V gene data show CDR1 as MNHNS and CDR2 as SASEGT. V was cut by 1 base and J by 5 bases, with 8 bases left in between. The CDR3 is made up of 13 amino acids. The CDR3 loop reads CASSEVRGTEAFF. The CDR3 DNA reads TGTGCCAGCAGTGAAGTTAGAGGGACTGAAGCTTTCTTT.

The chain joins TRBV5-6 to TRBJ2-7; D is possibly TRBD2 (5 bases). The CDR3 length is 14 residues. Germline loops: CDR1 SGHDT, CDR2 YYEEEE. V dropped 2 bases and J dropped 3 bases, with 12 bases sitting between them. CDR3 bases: TGTGCCAGCAGCTTAGGACTGACGTTCTACGAGCAGTACTTC. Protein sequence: CASSLGLTFYEQYF.

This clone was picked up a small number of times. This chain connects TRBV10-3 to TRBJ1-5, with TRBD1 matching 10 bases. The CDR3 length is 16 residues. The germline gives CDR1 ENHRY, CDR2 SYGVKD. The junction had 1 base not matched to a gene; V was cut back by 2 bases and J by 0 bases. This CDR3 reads CAISEDRGLSNQPQHF. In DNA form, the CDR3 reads TGTGCCATCAGTGAGGACAGGGGGCTTAGCAATCAGCCCCAGCATTTT.

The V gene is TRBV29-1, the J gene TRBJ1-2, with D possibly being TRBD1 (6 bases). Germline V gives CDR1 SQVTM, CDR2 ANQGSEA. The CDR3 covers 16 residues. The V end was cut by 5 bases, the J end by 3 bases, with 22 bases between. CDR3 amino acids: CSVHLLAGASYYGYTF. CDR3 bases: TGCAGCGTTCATTTGTTGGCAGGGGCGAGTTACTATGGCTACACCTTC.

This chain's CDR3 is CASSFGLASDTQYF. CDR3 bases: TGTGCCAGCAGCTTCGGACTAGCGTCCGATACGCAGTATTTT. The genes are TRBV7-2 and TRBJ2-3; the match to TRBD2 covers 9 bases. The junction had 4 bases not matched to a gene; V was cut back by 3 bases and J by 6 bases. CDR1 is SGHTA, CDR2 FQGNSA, per germline. This CDR3 comprises 14 residues.

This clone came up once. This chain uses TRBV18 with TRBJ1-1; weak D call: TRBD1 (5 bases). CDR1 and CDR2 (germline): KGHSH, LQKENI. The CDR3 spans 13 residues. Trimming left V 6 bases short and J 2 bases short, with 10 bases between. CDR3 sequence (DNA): TGTGCCAGCTCTAAAGGGGAAAACACTGAAGCTTTCTTT. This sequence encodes CASSKGENTEAFF.